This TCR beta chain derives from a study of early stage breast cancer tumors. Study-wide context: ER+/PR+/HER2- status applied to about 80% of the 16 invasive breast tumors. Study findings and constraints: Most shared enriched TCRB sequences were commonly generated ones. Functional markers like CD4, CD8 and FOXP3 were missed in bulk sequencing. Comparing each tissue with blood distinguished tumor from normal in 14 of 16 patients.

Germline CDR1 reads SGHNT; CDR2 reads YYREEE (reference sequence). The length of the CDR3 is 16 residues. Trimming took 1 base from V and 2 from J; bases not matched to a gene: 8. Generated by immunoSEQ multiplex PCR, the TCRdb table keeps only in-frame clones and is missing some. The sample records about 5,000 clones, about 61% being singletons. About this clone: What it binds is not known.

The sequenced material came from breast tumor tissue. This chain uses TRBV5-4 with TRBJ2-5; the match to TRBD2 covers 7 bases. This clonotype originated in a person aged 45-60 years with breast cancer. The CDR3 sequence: CASSLSAAGAQETQYF. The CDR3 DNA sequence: TGTGCCAGCAGCTTGTCCGCCGCGGGAGCTCAAGAGACCCAGTACTTC.